The 14 T cell receptor beta chains presented below share a single source sample, sequenced in a study of siplizumab effects on memory and regulatory T cells. Sequenced by immunoSEQ multiplex PCR; TCRdb stores in-frame clones only, minus some. The sample includes about 46,000 clones, more than 85% of them seen just once. The sequenced sample was CD8+ T cells sorted from blood. Every receptor here comes from a human donor in good health.

This clone has just one count. The chain employs TRBV19 and TRBJ2-3; D tentatively fits TRBD1 or TRBD2 (5 bases each). The CDR3 length is 16 residues. The germline CDR1 and CDR2 sequences are LNHDA and SQIVND (reference sequence). The V end lost 7 bases, the J end lost 4 bases, and 21 bases lay between the germline ends. The CDR3 loop reads CASTRGRGVIADTQYF. DNA of the CDR3: TGTGCCAGTACACGAGGGAGAGGGGTTATCGCAGATACGCAGTATTTT.

The chain uses TRBV30 and TRBJ2-2; TRBD2 matches 7 bases. J gave up 3 bases and V 0 bases, and 4 bases lay outside the gene matches. Germline values: CDR1 GTSNPN, CDR2 SVGIG (reference sequence). CDR3 length equals 15 residues. The CDR3, as DNA: TGTGCCTGGAGTGTGGGAGGGATGGACACCGGGGAGCTGTTTTTT. It encodes CAWSVGGMDTGELFF.

The V call is TRBV10-1, the J call TRBJ2-3; 13 bases are shared with TRBD2. CDR1 and CDR2 from the germline V gene are WNHNN and SYGVQD (reference sequence). The CDR3 spans 14 residues. Germline trimming cut 4 bases from V and 8 bases from J; bases unmatched to any gene: 3. The CDR3 coding sequence is TGCGCCAGCAGTGCGACTAGCGGGAGGCCTACGCAGTATTTT. As protein: CASSATSGRPTQYF.

The gene calls are TRBV14 and TRBJ1-4; D is uncertain. CDR3 length equals 12 residues. Germline assignment: CDR1 SGHDN and CDR2 FVKESK. Between the trimmed V and J ends, which lost 7 bases and 8 bases, there was a span of 11 bases. CDR3 in DNA: TGTGCCAGCACCGTGAGATGGGAAAAACTGTTTTTT. Protein: CASTVRWEKLFF. Full variable domain (remainder filled in from reference TRBV14 and TRBJ1-4): EAGVTQFPSHSVIEKGQTVTLRCDPISGHDNLYWYRRVMGKEIKFLLHFVKESKQDESGMPNNRFLAERTGGTYSTLKVQPAELEDSGVYFCASTVRWEKLFFGSGTQLSVL.

V and J are TRBV29-1 and TRBJ1-2; unclear D gene. Between the trimmed V and J ends, which lost 0 bases and 8 bases, there was a span of 16 bases. The V gene's germline CDR1 is SQVTM and CDR2 ANQGSEA. CDR3 length: 14 residues. CDR3 region: CSVEDRTRGWGYTF. The CDR3 bases are TGCAGCGTTGAAGATAGGACTCGAGGGTGGGGCTACACCTTC. The whole variable domain, remainder taken from reference TRBV29-1 and TRBJ1-2, is SAVISQKPSRDICQRGTSLTIQCQVDSQVTMMFWYRQQPGQSLTLIATANQGSEATYESGFVIDKFPISRPNLTFSTLTVSNMSPEDSSIYLCSVEDRTRGWGYTFGSGTRLTVV.

The chain uses TRBV7-2 and TRBJ2-2; 14 bases align to TRBD2. Trimming cost V 5 bases and J 6 bases; bases outside gene matches: 11. This CDR3 region has 18 residues. CDR1 is SGHTA and CDR2 is FQGNSA in the germline V gene. Here the CDR3 DNA reads TGTGCCAGCAGCCGAGAGGGACTAGCGGGAGTTGGGGCCGGGGAGCTGTTTTTT. Translation: CASSREGLAGVGAGELFF.

The genes are TRBV11-2 and TRBJ1-3, with no clear D. The CDR3 loop spans 15 amino acids. Between the trimmed V and J ends, which lost 5 bases and 0 bases, there was a span of 11 bases. In germline, CDR1 is SGHAT, CDR2 FQNNGV. The CDR3 DNA reads as TGTGCCAGCAGCCCAGGACCACGCTCTGGAAACACCATATATTTT. It is translated as CASSPGPRSGNTIYF.

The rearrangement uses TRBV28 and TRBJ1-5, with D unclear. From germline, CDR1 is MDHEN and CDR2 SYDVKM. The V end was cut by 3 bases, the J end by 0 bases, with 6 bases between. The CDR3 totals 14 residues. The CDR3 DNA reads as TGTGCCAGCAGTTTGATGGGTAGCAATCAGCCCCAGCATTTT. It encodes CASSLMGSNQPQHF. Together with reference TRBV28 and TRBJ1-5, the CDR3 gives the full variable domain: DVKVTQSSRYLVKRTGEKVFLECVQDMDHENMFWYRQDPGLGLRLIYFSYDVKMKEKGDIPEGYSVSREKKERFSLILESASTNQTSMYLCASSLMGSNQPQHFGDGTRLSIL.

The V gene is TRBV11-2, the J gene TRBJ2-1; D might be TRBD2 (5 bases). Germline CDR1 and CDR2: SGHAT and FQNNGV. The ends were cut back, 1 base at V and 3 bases at J, with 13 bases in the middle. The CDR3 length is 16 residues. The CDR3 spells CASSLVEGVFYNEQFF. The DNA of the CDR3 is TGTGCCAGCAGCTTAGTCGAGGGAGTATTCTACAATGAGCAGTTCTTC.

The rearrangement uses TRBV6-5 and TRBJ2-2; D is uncertain. Per the germline V gene, CDR1 is MNHEY and CDR2 is SVGAGI. The ends were cut back, 7 bases at V and 1 base at J, with 7 bases in the middle. The CDR3 consists of 13 residues. The CDR3, as DNA: TGTGCCAGCAAAGGACGGAACACCGGGGAGCTGTTTTTT. Encoded protein: CASKGRNTGELFF.

The V and J genes are TRBV11-2 and TRBJ1-6; no definite D call. The CDR3 loop spans 13 amino acids. The V end was cut by 4 bases, the J end by 7 bases, with 8 bases between. CDR1 and CDR2 from the germline V gene are SGHAT and FQNNGV. CDR3 nucleotides: TGTGCCAGCAGCTCTGGACCAAATTCACCCCTCCACTTT. Translating it yields CASSSGPNSPLHF.

The chain employs TRBV4-1 and TRBJ1-2; TRBD1 aligns across 8 bases. This CDR3 has 15 residues. With V trimmed by 4 bases and J by 3 bases, 7 bases remained unmatched. Germline V lookup: CDR1 MGHRA, CDR2 YSYEKL. CDR3 region: CASSPTMDRDYGYTF. CDR3 bases: TGCGCCAGCAGCCCAACGATGGACAGGGACTATGGCTACACCTTC.

Comments on this clone: Other DNA variants within this sample encode the same CDR3. The chain recombines TRBV4-1 with TRBJ1-1; D possibly corresponds to TRBD1 (6 bases). Trimming removed 4 bases from V and 0 bases from J, with 9 bases in between. CDR1 is MGHRA and CDR2 is YSYEKL in the germline V gene. This CDR3 region has 14 residues. CDR3 coding DNA: TGCGCCAGCAGCCGGACAGATTTGAACACTGAAGCTTTCTTT. Translated, it gives CASSRTDLNTEAFF.

CDR3 protein: CASSSLAGGTGELFF. The CDR3 DNA reads TGTGCCAGCAGTTCACTAGCGGGAGGCACCGGGGAGCTGTTTTTT. The gene calls are TRBV6-5 and TRBJ2-2; 12 bases match TRBD2. The CDR3 covers 15 residues. From germline, CDR1 is MNHEY and CDR2 SVGAGI. The V and J ends lost 4 bases and 4 bases, in that order; junction bases with no gene match: 1.